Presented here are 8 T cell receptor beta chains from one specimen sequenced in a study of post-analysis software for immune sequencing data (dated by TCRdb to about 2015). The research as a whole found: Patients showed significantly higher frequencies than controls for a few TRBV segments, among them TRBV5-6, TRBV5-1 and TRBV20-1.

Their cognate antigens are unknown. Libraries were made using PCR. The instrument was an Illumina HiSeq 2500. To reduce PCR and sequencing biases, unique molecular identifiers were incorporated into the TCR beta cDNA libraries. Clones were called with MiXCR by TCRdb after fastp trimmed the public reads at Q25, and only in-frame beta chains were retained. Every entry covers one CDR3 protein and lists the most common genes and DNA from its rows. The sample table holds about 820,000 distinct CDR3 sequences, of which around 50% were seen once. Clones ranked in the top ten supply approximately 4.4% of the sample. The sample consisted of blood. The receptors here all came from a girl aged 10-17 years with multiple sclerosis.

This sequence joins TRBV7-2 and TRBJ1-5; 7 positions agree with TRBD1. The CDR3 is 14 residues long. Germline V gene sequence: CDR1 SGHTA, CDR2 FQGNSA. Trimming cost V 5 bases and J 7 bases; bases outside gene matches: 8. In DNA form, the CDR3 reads TGTGCCAGCAGCCAGACAGGGTTTTTCCAGCCCCAGCATTTT. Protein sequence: CASSQTGFFQPQHF.

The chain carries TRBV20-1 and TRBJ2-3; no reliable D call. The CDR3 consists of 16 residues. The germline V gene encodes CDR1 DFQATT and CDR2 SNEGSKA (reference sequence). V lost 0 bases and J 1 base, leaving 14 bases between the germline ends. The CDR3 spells CSARDDARRGTDTQYF. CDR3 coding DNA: TGCAGTGCTAGAGATGACGCTCGTAGGGGCACAGATACGCAGTATTTT.

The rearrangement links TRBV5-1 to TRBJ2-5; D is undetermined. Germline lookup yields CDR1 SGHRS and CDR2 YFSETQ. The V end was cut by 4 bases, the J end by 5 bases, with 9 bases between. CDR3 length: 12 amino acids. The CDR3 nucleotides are TGCGCCAGCAGCACCGCCCCGGAGACCCAGTACTTC. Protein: CASSTAPETQYF. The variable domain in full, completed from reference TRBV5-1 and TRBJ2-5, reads KAGVTQTPRYLIKTRGQQVTLSCSPISGHRSVSWYQQTPGQGLQFLFEYFSETQRNKGNFPGRFSGRQFSNSRSEMNVSTLELGDSALYLCASSTAPETQYFGPGTRLLVL.

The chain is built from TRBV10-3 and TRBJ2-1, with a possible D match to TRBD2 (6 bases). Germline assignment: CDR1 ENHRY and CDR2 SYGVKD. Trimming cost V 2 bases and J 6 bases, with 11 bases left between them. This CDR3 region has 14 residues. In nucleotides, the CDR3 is TGTGCCATCAGTGAGCGCGCGGGACCCAATGAGCAGTTCTTC. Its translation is CAISERAGPNEQFF.

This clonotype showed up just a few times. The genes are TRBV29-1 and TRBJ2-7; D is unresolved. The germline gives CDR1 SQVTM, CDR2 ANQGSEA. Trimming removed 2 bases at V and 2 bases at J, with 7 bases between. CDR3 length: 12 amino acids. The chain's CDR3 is CSVESPTYEQYF. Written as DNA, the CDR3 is TGCAGCGTTGAAAGTCCGACCTACGAGCAGTACTTC.

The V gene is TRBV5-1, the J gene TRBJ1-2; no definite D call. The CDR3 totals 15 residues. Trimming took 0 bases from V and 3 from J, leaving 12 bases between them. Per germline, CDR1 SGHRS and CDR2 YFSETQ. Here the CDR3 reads CASSLALGLDYGYTF. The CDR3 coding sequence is TGCGCCAGCAGCTTGGCCTTAGGGTTGGACTATGGCTACACCTTC.

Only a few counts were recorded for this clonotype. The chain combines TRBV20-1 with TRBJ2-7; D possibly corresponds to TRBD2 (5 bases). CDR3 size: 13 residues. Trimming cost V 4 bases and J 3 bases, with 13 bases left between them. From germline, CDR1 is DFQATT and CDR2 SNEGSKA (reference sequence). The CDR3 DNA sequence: TGCAGTGCTACTCCGGGGATGTTCTACGAGCAGTACTTC. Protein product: CSATPGMFYEQYF.

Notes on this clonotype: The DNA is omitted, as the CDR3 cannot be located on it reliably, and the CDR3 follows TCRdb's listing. The CDR3 is CSVDQGNYEQYFGPGTEAFF. J is TRBJ1-1 and V is TRBV29-1; the table's D gene call, TRBD1, was not cross checked with the DNA. The CDR3 is 20 amino acids long, termini counted. Germline V gene data show CDR1 as SQVTM and CDR2 as ANQGSEA.